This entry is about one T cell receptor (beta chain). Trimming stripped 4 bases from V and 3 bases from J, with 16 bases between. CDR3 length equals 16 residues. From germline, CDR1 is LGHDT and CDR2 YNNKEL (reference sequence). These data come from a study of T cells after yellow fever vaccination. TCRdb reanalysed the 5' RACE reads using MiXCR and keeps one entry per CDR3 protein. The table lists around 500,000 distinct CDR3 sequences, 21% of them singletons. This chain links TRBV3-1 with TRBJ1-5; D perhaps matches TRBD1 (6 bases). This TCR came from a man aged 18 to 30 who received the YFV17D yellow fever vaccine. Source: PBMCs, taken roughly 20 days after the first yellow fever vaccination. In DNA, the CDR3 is TGTGCCAGCAGCCCCCAGGGGCGAGGGGACAATCAGCCCCAGCATTTT. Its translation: CASSPQGRGDNQPQHF. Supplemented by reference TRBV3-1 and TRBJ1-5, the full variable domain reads DTAVSQTPKYLVTQMGNDKSIKCEQNLGHDTMYWYKQDSKKFLKIMFSYNNKELIINETVPNRFSPKSPDKAHLNLHINSLELGDSAVYFCASSPQGRGDNQPQHFGDGTRLSIL.